This entry lists 30 T cell receptor beta chains sequenced from one sample in a study of control samples from healthy donors and cancer patients. The repertoire was sequenced with immunoSEQ multiplex PCR; TCRdb's copy has only in-frame clones and lacks some. The sample includes about 130,000 clones, 80% to 95% of them seen just once. Sequenced input: PBMCs. These receptors came from a man older than 75 with head and neck cancer.

The chain uses TRBV6-5 and TRBJ2-6, with no clear D. This CDR3 has 16 amino acids. V lost 0 bases and J lost 2, with 8 bases in between. Germline CDR1 is MNHEY and CDR2 is SVGAGI. The CDR3: CASSYSLVAGANVLTF. DNA of the CDR3: TGTGCCAGCAGTTACTCTTTGGTGGCTGGGGCCAACGTCCTGACTTTC.

The gene calls are TRBV19 and TRBJ1-2; maybe TRBD1 (5 bases). V was clipped by 5 bases and J by 2 bases, with 15 bases between them. CDR3 size: 15 residues. CDR1 is LNHDA, CDR2 SQIVND, per germline (reference sequence). The CDR3 sequence is CASSPGGGTNYGYTF. The CDR3 DNA reads as TGTGCCAGTAGTCCAGGAGGAGGGACCAACTATGGCTACACCTTC.

The chain is built from TRBV3-1 (or the pseudogene TRBV3-2) and TRBJ2-3; D ambiguous. The V gene's germline CDR1 is LGHDT and CDR2 YNNKEL (reference sequence). V lost 0 bases to trimming and J lost 4 bases, with 8 bases between them. This CDR3 comprises 14 residues. The CDR3, as DNA: TGTGCCAGCAGCCAAGAAGTAGCATCAGATACGCAGTATTTT. Amino acid sequence: CASSQEVASDTQYF.

This clone was counted once. The chain joins TRBV5-1 to TRBJ2-7; D possibly corresponds to TRBD1 (6 bases). The germline CDR1 and CDR2 sequences are SGHRS and YFSETQ. The CDR3 has 14 amino acids. Trimming shortened V by 5 bases and J by 4 bases, and 16 bases separated the two germline ends. In DNA, the CDR3 is TGCGCCAGCAGAGGGACACGGACAACTTACGAGCAGTACTTC. This encodes CASRGTRTTYEQYF.

This clone was recorded once. The chain joins TRBV7-9 to TRBJ1-1; weak D call: TRBD1 (5 bases). V shed 1 base and J shed 5 bases, with 11 bases lying between them. There are 14 residues in the CDR3. Germline V gene lookup returns CDR1 SEHNR and CDR2 FQNEAQ (reference sequence). CDR3 DNA: TGTGCCAGCAGCTTAGGGGGGATCAGGACTGAAGCTTTCTTT. It yields the protein CASSLGGIRTEAFF.

This CDR3 reads CASSQDIGPPETQYF. Written as DNA, the CDR3 is TGCGCCAGCAGCCAAGATATCGGGCCTCCAGAGACCCAGTACTTC. The gene calls are TRBV4-3 and TRBJ2-5; D call uncertain. The V gene's germline CDR1 is LGHNA and CDR2 YSLEER. This CDR3 comprises 15 residues. Trimming left V 0 bases short and J 4 bases short, with 12 bases between.

This clone appeared once. The chain links TRBV24-1 to TRBJ2-5; no firm D call. Germline CDR1 reads KGHDR; CDR2 reads SFDVKD. This CDR3 has 15 amino acids. Trimming stripped 4 bases from V and 2 bases from J, with 13 bases between. The CDR3 DNA reads as TGTGCCACCAGTGACCCAAGGGTGGGGCAAGAGACCCAGTACTTC. Amino acids: CATSDPRVGQETQYF.

The V call is TRBV19, the J call TRBJ2-1; weak D call: TRBD2 (6 bases). V was pared by 1 base and J by 7 bases, with 14 bases between. Germline V gene sequence: CDR1 LNHDA, CDR2 SQIVND (reference sequence). This CDR3 spans 15 amino acids. DNA of the CDR3: TGTGCCAGTAGTATAGTCCTTGGGGCGGGGAATGAGCAGTTCTTC. Translating it yields CASSIVLGAGNEQFF. Full variable domain (outside the CDR3, taken from reference TRBV19 and TRBJ2-1): DGGITQSPKYLFRKEGQNVTLSCEQNLNHDAMYWYRQDPGQGLRLIYYSQIVNDFQKGDIAEGYSVSREKKESFPLTVTSAQKNPTAFYLCASSIVLGAGNEQFFGPGTRLTVL.

The chain is built from TRBV30 and TRBJ2-5, with D possibly called TRBD1 or TRBD2 (5 bases each). The CDR3 spans 15 residues. Germline V gene lookup returns CDR1 GTSNPN and CDR2 SVGIG (reference sequence). The V gene lost 3 bases and the J gene lost 5 bases, with 19 bases spanning the gap. CDR3 region: CAWSPGRGLRETQYF. In DNA form, the CDR3 reads TGTGCCTGGAGCCCCGGCCGGGGCCTACGGGAGACCCAGTACTTC.

The chain couples TRBV6-5 to TRBJ1-1; D unresolved. The germline gives CDR1 MNHEY, CDR2 SVGAGI. Trimming took off 6 bases at V and 2 bases at J, with 10 bases between the two ends. The CDR3 runs 13 residues. The CDR3 DNA follows: TGTGCCAGCAGGAAGACACCTAACACTGAAGCTTTCTTT. Its translation: CASRKTPNTEAFF.

The chain recombines TRBV6-6 with TRBJ1-5; 9 bases align to TRBD1. Trimming at V came to 7 bases and at J to 4 bases, leaving 8 bases not matched to a gene. The V gene's germline CDR1 is MNHNY and CDR2 SVGAGI (reference sequence). The CDR3 extends over 15 amino acids. Here the CDR3 reads CASTPGTGTNQPQHF. The CDR3 DNA reads as TGTGCCAGCACCCCTGGGACAGGGACAAATCAGCCCCAGCATTTT.

This chain joins TRBV7-6 and TRBJ1-1, with 7 bases matching TRBD1. V shed 5 bases, J shed 7 bases, and the junction held 13 bases outside the gene matches. This CDR3 has 15 amino acids. Germline V gives CDR1 SGHVS, CDR2 FNYEAQ. CDR3 loop: CASSPWTGPSDEAFF. The DNA of the CDR3 is TGTGCCAGCAGCCCGTGGACAGGCCCGAGCGATGAAGCTTTCTTT.

The V and J genes are TRBV9 and TRBJ1-1; no clear D gene. Germline V gene sequence: CDR1 SGDLS, CDR2 YYNGEE. V was pared by 3 bases and J by 0 bases, with 12 bases between. CDR3 length: 15 residues. The CDR3 loop is CASSAFSGLNTEAFF. The CDR3 DNA is TGTGCCAGCAGCGCCTTTTCGGGATTGAACACTGAAGCTTTCTTT.

The V call is TRBV5-1, the J call TRBJ2-3; a possible D gene is TRBD1 (5 bases). The CDR3 totals 11 residues. Germline loops: CDR1 SGHRS, CDR2 YFSETQ. Trimming removed 4 bases at V and 11 bases at J, with 11 bases between. CDR3 nucleotide sequence: TGCGCCAGCAGCCCTGGACACATGCAGTATTTT. Translation gives CASSPGHMQYF. Full variable domain (remainder filled in from reference TRBV5-1 and TRBJ2-3): KAGVTQTPRYLIKTRGQQVTLSCSPISGHRSVSWYQQTPGQGLQFLFEYFSETQRNKGNFPGRFSGRQFSNSRSEMNVSTLELGDSALYLCASSPGHMQYFGPGTRLTVL.

The CDR3 DNA reads TGTGCCTGGAGTGTACACGAGGGTTTGAACACCGGGGAGCTGTTTTTT. This codes for CAWSVHEGLNTGELFF. The V gene is TRBV30, the J gene TRBJ2-2; D might be TRBD2 (5 bases). The V and J ends lost 0 bases and 1 base respectively, with 12 bases between them. Germline V gives CDR1 GTSNPN, CDR2 SVGIG (reference sequence). This CDR3 is built from 16 residues.

The chain carries TRBV6-5 and TRBJ2-2; 7 bases map to TRBD1. The length of the CDR3 is 15 residues. The V gene end was trimmed by 10 bases and the J gene end by 1 base; junction bases not matched to a gene: 9. The germline CDR1 and CDR2 sequences are MNHEY and SVGAGI. CDR3 nucleotides: TGTGCCACCCGCCGGGGACAGAAGAACACCGGGGAGCTGTTTTTT. It yields the protein CATRRGQKNTGELFF.

V is TRBV9 and J is TRBJ1-1; unclear D gene. The CDR3 sequence is 15 residues long. The V end lost 6 bases, the J end lost 5 bases, and 20 bases lay between the germline ends. The germline V gene encodes CDR1 SGDLS and CDR2 YYNGEE. The DNA for the CDR3 is TGTGCCAGCACCCTCCACATGGGGAGCCCTACTGAAGCTTTCTTT. Protein product: CASTLHMGSPTEAFF.

V usage is TRBV7-9 and J usage is TRBJ1-1, with D hard to call. Looked up from germline, CDR1 is SEHNR and CDR2 is FQNEAQ (reference sequence). This CDR3 contains 9 residues. The V end was cut by 1 base, the J end by 10 bases, with 1 base between. CDR3 region: CASSLGAFF. CDR3 in DNA: TGTGCCAGCAGCTTAGGAGCTTTCTTT.

This sequence joins TRBV12-3 or TRBV12-4 and TRBJ2-7; no firm D call. Between the trimmed V and J ends, which lost 4 bases and 0 bases, there was a span of 4 bases. The CDR3 contains 12 residues. CDR3 loop: CASSYRSYEQYF. The CDR3 DNA reads TGTGCCAGCAGTTACCGCTCCTACGAGCAGTACTTC.

The rearrangement joins TRBV15 to TRBJ2-3; TRBD2 agrees at 9 bases. With V trimmed by 0 bases and J by 1 base, 5 bases remained unmatched. The V gene's germline CDR1 is LNHNV and CDR2 YYDKDF (reference sequence). This CDR3 contains 17 residues. DNA for the CDR3: TGTGCCACCAGCAGAGATCCGGGCGGGGGGGGCACAGATACGCAGTATTTT. Its protein is CATSRDPGGGGTDTQYF.

CDR3 bases: TGTGCCAGCCGTTGGAAGGTCACTGAAAAACTGTTTTTT. It codes for CASRWKVTEKLFF. The chain is built from TRBV2 and TRBJ1-4, with D unclear. V lost 8 bases and J lost 7, with 14 bases in between. Per the germline V gene, CDR1 is SNHLY and CDR2 is FYNNEI. The CDR3 is 13 amino acids.

V gene TRBV2 combines with J gene TRBJ2-3, with TRBD2 matching over 11 bases. The CDR3 consists of 15 residues. The V segment lost 11 bases and the J segment 8 bases; nucleotides outside the gene matches: 15. Germline V gene lookup returns CDR1 SNHLY and CDR2 FYNNEI. The DNA for the CDR3 is TGTGCCTACCCGGGGGTAGCGGGGGGGCCAGGTACGCAGTATTTT. It specifies CAYPGVAGGPGTQYF.

This chain joins TRBV30 and TRBJ2-3; D possibly uses TRBD1 or TRBD2 (5 bases each). V shed 5 bases and J shed 3 bases, with 18 bases lying between them. Germline V gives CDR1 GTSNPN, CDR2 SVGIG (reference sequence). The CDR3 is made up of 15 amino acids. Here the CDR3 DNA reads TGTGCCTGGGCCCCGGGGTCTACAGGAACAGATACGCAGTATTTT. Translating it yields CAWAPGSTGTDTQYF.

The chain is built from TRBV7-2 and TRBJ2-1, with TRBD2 matching over 12 bases. Germline V gene lookup returns CDR1 SGHTA and CDR2 FQGNSA. After removal of 5 bases from V and 4 bases from J, the junction contained 3 bases not matched to a gene. The CDR3 contains 15 residues. Here the CDR3 DNA reads TGTGCCAGCAGCCCTAGCGGGAGGGGTTACAATGAGCAGTTCTTC. It codes for CASSPSGRGYNEQFF.

The chain recombines TRBV18 with TRBJ1-2; TRBD1 might be the D (5 bases). Germline loops: CDR1 KGHSH, CDR2 LQKENI. The V end lost 4 bases, the J end lost 7 bases, and 13 bases lay between the germline ends. CDR3 size: 13 residues. This CDR3 reads CASSLGHGSGYTF. CDR3 bases: TGTGCCAGCTCACTTGGACACGGTAGTGGCTACACCTTC.

The chain carries TRBV19 and TRBJ2-2; D is perhaps TRBD1 (5 bases). Trimming took off 9 bases at V and 6 bases at J, with 20 bases between the two ends. Germline-derived CDR1 and CDR2 are LNHDA and SQIVND (reference sequence). The CDR3 length is 15 residues. CDR3 sequence reads: CASTKLDTGAGELFF. The CDR3 DNA is TGTGCCAGCACCAAGTTGGACACAGGCGCCGGGGAGCTGTTTTTT.

This clone was observed a few times. The V gene is TRBV10-3, the J gene TRBJ2-3; TRBD2 matches 9 bases. Germline V gene data show CDR1 as ENHRY and CDR2 as SYGVKD. The trim removed 2 bases at V and 0 bases at J, leaving 6 bases unmatched. The CDR3 sequence is 17 residues long. The CDR3, as DNA: TGTGCCATCAGTGAGGCGGGAGGGCTGAGTAGCACAGATACGCAGTATTTT. Translating gives CAISEAGGLSSTDTQYF.

This clone was seen a few times. The V gene is TRBV19, the J gene TRBJ2-7; weak D call: TRBD1 (7 bases). The length of the CDR3 is 14 residues. Germline values: CDR1 LNHDA, CDR2 SQIVND (reference sequence). Trimming pared 3 bases from V and 4 bases from J, leaving 13 bases between. CDR3 loop: CASSIRGTVYEQYF. CDR3 coding DNA: TGTGCCAGTAGTATCCGCGGGACAGTATACGAGCAGTACTTC.

V is TRBV6-2 or TRBV6-3 and J is TRBJ2-5; D possibly corresponds to TRBD2 (6 bases). V lost 3 bases and J 2 bases, leaving 25 bases between the germline ends. This CDR3 has 19 amino acids. Germline loops: CDR1 MNHEY, CDR2 SVGEGT. CDR3 DNA sequence: TGTGCCAGCAGTTATTCCCTTTCGCGGGACCAAAAGGGACAAGAGACCCAGTACTTC. Translating gives CASSYSLSRDQKGQETQYF.

Here the CDR3 DNA reads TGCGCCAGCAGCCGGGGCTACAATGAGCAGTTCTTC. Its protein is CASSRGYNEQFF. The chain employs TRBV5-1 and TRBJ2-1; tentatively, D is TRBD2 (5 bases). The CDR3 sequence is 12 residues long. Per the germline V gene, CDR1 is SGHRS and CDR2 is YFSETQ. Trimming pared 4 bases from V and 3 bases from J, leaving 5 bases between.